These 20 T cell receptor beta chains share one sample of origin, sequenced in a study. TCRdb re-called the 5' RACE reads with MiXCR, one entry per CDR3 protein. This table holds 9,000 to 13,000 distinct CDR3 sequences, 40% to 55% found once. The sequenced sample was tumor-infiltrating naive CD4+ T cells sorted from the breast tumor. As to subset: naive CD4+ T cells, CD4+CD45RA+CD25-. These receptors were obtained from a female donor with breast cancer.

This clonotype was recorded a few times. The J gene is TRBJ2-7, the V gene TRBV15; unclear D gene. Between the trimmed V and J ends, which lost 0 bases and 0 bases, there was a span of 6 bases. The CDR3 has 14 amino acids. Germline V CDR1 and CDR2: LNHNV, YYDKDF (reference sequence). The CDR3 DNA sequence: TGTGCCACCAGCAGAGATAGGACCTCCTACGAGCAGTACTTC. Translated: CATSRDRTSYEQYF.

This chain joins TRBV29-1 and TRBJ2-3; TRBD1 aligns across 7 bases. CDR3 length: 12 residues. V shed 4 bases, J shed 7 bases, and the junction held 5 bases outside the gene matches. CDR1 is SQVTM, CDR2 ANQGSEA, per germline. The DNA of the CDR3 is TGCAGCGTTGTACCACAGGGGAATACGCAGTATTTT. This codes for CSVVPQGNTQYF.

The rearrangement joins TRBV7-9 to TRBJ2-3; the D is unclear. The CDR3 is made up of 15 amino acids. Germline V gives CDR1 SEHNR, CDR2 FQNEAQ (reference sequence). V dropped 5 bases and J dropped 3 bases, with 15 bases sitting between them. The CDR3 bases are TGTGCCAGCAGCAGTAGGGCTGCCCTTACAGATACGCAGTATTTT. Its protein is CASSSRAALTDTQYF.

This chain connects TRBV20-1 to TRBJ1-1; the D gene is possibly TRBD1 (5 bases). This CDR3 region has 12 residues. The V end was cut by 3 bases, the J end by 4 bases, with 9 bases between. From germline, CDR1 is DFQATT and CDR2 SNEGSKA (reference sequence). The CDR3 nucleotides are TGCAGTGCTAGCAGGGTTGCCACTGAAGCTTTCTTT. It translates to CSASRVATEAFF.

This chain connects TRBV9 to TRBJ1-2; possible D gene TRBD1, 5 bases. The germline V and J ends were trimmed by 1 base and 4 bases, with 11 bases remaining between them. Per germline, CDR1 SGDLS and CDR2 YYNGEE. The CDR3 sequence is 14 residues long. In DNA, the CDR3 is TGTGCCAGCAGCGTACAACTTGGGGGCTATGGCTACACCTTC. Translated: CASSVQLGGYGYTF.

The chain joins TRBV6-5 to TRBJ1-2, with D tentatively TRBD1 (6 bases). CDR3 length equals 13 residues. Germline V CDR1 and CDR2: MNHEY, SVGAGI. V lost 6 bases, J lost 3 bases, and 11 bases lay in between. CDR3 DNA: TGTGCCAGCAGGCGTGGACAGCACTATGGCTACACCTTC. Amino acids: CASRRGQHYGYTF.

The chain is built from TRBV7-2 and TRBJ2-6, with no clear D. CDR3 length: 15 residues. Germline V gene data show CDR1 as SGHTA and CDR2 as FQGNSA. Between the trimmed V and J ends, which lost 5 bases and 0 bases, there was a span of 8 bases. The DNA of the CDR3 is TGTGCCAGCAGCCCCTCCCCCTCTGGGGCCAACGTCCTGACTTTC. Amino acids: CASSPSPSGANVLTF.

This clonotype showed up just once. The chain combines TRBV28 with TRBJ2-7; 7 positions match TRBD1. V gave up 5 bases and J gave up 3 bases; unmatched junction bases: 10. This CDR3 region has 15 residues. Germline V gene lookup returns CDR1 MDHEN and CDR2 SYDVKM. Written as DNA, the CDR3 is TGTGCCAGCAGTCCCAAGACAGGGAGAGACTACGAGCAGTACTTC. It codes for CASSPKTGRDYEQYF.

This clonotype occurred a few times. The rearrangement links TRBV20-1 to TRBJ1-2; D gene ambiguous. This CDR3 is 15 amino acids long. V lost 1 base and J lost 1, with 13 bases in between. Germline loops: CDR1 DFQATT, CDR2 SNEGSKA (reference sequence). In DNA form, the CDR3 reads TGCAGTGCTAGAGTCGCTCATTTGGTTAACTATGGCTACACCTTC. Translated, it gives CSARVAHLVNYGYTF.

The chain links TRBV20-1 to TRBJ1-2, with 7 bases that match TRBD1. Per the germline V gene, CDR1 is DFQATT and CDR2 is SNEGSKA (reference sequence). The CDR3 sequence is 16 residues long. Trimming cost V 0 bases and J 1 base; bases outside gene matches: 8. Written as DNA, the CDR3 is TGCAGTGCTAGAGACCTACAGGGACAGCATAACTATGGCTACACCTTC. Its protein is CSARDLQGQHNYGYTF.

This clonotype was recorded a few times. The chain is built from TRBV20-1 and TRBJ2-1; perhaps TRBD1 as D (6 bases). Germline V gives CDR1 DFQATT, CDR2 SNEGSKA (reference sequence). V was clipped by 3 bases and J by 3 bases, with 6 bases between them. This CDR3 contains 12 residues. CDR3 sequence (DNA): TGCAGTGCTAGGGACAGCTACAATGAGCAGTTCTTC. Residues: CSARDSYNEQFF.

This clonotype has just a few counts. V gene TRBV20-1 combines with J gene TRBJ2-7; 12 nucleotides align to TRBD2. CDR1 DFQATT and CDR2 SNEGSKA come from the germline V gene (reference sequence). V was clipped by 1 base and J by 3 bases; unmatched bases: 1. The CDR3 consists of 14 residues. CDR3 residues: CSARGLAGDYEQYV. The DNA for the CDR3 is TGCAGTGCTAGAGGACTAGCGGGAGACTACGAGCAGTACGTC.

In nucleotides, the CDR3 is TGTGCCAGCAGCTTAGCCAGGTCTTCACCCCTCCACTTT. Translating it yields CASSLARSSPLHF. This chain joins TRBV7-2 and TRBJ1-6; D call uncertain. The CDR3 loop spans 13 amino acids. The V gene's germline CDR1 is SGHTA and CDR2 FQGNSA. With 0 bases removed from V and 9 bases from J, the gap between germline ends came to 6 bases. The full variable domain, rest sourced from reference TRBV7-2 and TRBJ1-6, is GAGVSQSPSNKVTEKGKDVELRCDPISGHTALYWYRQSLGQGLEFLIYFQGNSAPDKSGLPSDRFSAERTGGSVSTLTIQRTQQEDSAVYLCASSLARSSPLHFGNGTRLTVT.

This clonotype was seen a few times. The chain combines TRBV5-6 with TRBJ2-7, with TRBD2 as a possible D gene (5 bases). Germline values: CDR1 SGHDT, CDR2 YYEEEE. Trimming took off 4 bases at V and 5 bases at J, with 7 bases between the two ends. This CDR3 contains 11 residues. The CDR3 DNA is TGTGCCAGCAGCGTACTAGACGAGCAGTACTTC. It yields the protein CASSVLDEQYF.

The chain employs TRBV20-1 and TRBJ2-5, with 10 bases that match TRBD1. The V gene end was trimmed by 5 bases and the J gene end by 6 bases; junction bases not matched to a gene: 21. The CDR3 totals 18 residues. CDR1 and CDR2 (germline): DFQATT, SNEGSKA (reference sequence). Written as DNA, the CDR3 is TGCAGTGCTTTACGCCCGGGACAGGGGACGTTATTGGGGCAGACCCAGTACTTC. Translating gives CSALRPGQGTLLGQTQYF.

The chain employs TRBV6-2 or TRBV6-3 and TRBJ2-7; D possibly corresponds to TRBD2 (5 bases). The CDR3 consists of 11 residues. V gave up 7 bases and J gave up 4 bases, with 8 bases separating them. In germline, CDR1 is MNHEY, CDR2 SVGEGT. CDR3 protein: CASIARYEQYF. CDR3 nucleotides: TGTGCCAGCATAGCGAGATACGAGCAGTACTTC.

The chain links TRBV7-2 to TRBJ1-1; D remains ambiguous. The length of the CDR3 is 15 residues. CDR1 is SGHTA and CDR2 is FQGNSA in the germline V gene. The V end was cut by 4 bases, the J end by 5 bases, with 17 bases between. The CDR3 coding sequence is TGTGCCAGCAGCTCTTCTTCCCTGGGCTGGACTGAAGCTTTCTTT. Encoded protein: CASSSSSLGWTEAFF.

The chain has TRBV29-1 and TRBJ2-7; D is ambiguous. Trimming shortened V by 7 bases and J by 0 bases, and 19 bases separated the two germline ends. The CDR3 runs to 15 residues. Germline V gene data show CDR1 as SQVTM and CDR2 as ANQGSEA. The CDR3 DNA is TGCAGCGCCGTTGGTGGTAGGGAAAACTCCTACGAGCAGTACTTC. Protein product: CSAVGGRENSYEQYF.

V gene TRBV24-1 combines with J gene TRBJ2-1; the D is unclear. Germline assignment: CDR1 KGHDR and CDR2 SFDVKD. The CDR3 loop spans 14 amino acids. Trimming cost V 6 bases and J 5 bases, with 13 bases left between them. CDR3 sequence reads: CATSTNRENNEQFF. Written as DNA, the CDR3 is TGTGCCACCAGTACGAATCGAGAGAACAATGAGCAGTTCTTC.

The chain employs TRBV12-3 or TRBV12-4 and TRBJ1-1; D possibly corresponds to TRBD1 (5 bases). This CDR3 is 17 amino acids long. V lost 2 bases and J 1 base, leaving 17 bases between the germline ends. The CDR3 nucleotides are TGTGCCAGCAGTTTACGGAGCCTGGGGCAGAGGAACACTGAAGCTTTCTTT. It is translated as CASSLRSLGQRNTEAFF.